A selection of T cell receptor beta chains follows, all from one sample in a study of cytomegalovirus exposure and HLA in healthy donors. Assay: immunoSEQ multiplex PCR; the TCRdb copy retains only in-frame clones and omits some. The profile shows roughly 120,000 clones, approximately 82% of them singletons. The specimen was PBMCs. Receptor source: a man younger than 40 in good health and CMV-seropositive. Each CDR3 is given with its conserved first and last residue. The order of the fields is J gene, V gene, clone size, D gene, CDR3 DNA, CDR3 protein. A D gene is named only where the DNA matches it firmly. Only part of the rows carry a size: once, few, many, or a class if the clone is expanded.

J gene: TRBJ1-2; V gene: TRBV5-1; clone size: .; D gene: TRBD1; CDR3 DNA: TGCGCCAGCCGGACAGGAGGGTATGGCTACACCTTC; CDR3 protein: CASRTGGYGYTF
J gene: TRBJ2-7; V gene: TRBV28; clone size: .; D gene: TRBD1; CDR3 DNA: TGTGCCAGCAGTTTCGGACAGGCCTACGAGCAGTACTTC; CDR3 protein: CASSFGQAYEQYF
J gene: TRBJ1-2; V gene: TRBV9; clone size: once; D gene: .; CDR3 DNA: TGTGCCAGCTCTACAGGGACCTATGGCTACACCTTC; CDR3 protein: CASSTGTYGYTF
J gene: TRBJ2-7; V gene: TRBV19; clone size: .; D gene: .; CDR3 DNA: TGTGCCAGTAGCACCCGGGGGGCCGAGCAGTACTTC; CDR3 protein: CASSTRGAEQYF
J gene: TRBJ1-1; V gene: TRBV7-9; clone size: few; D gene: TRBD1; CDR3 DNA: TGTGCCAGCAGCTTACGACAGGGTTGGAACACTGAAGCTTTCTTT; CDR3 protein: CASSLRQGWNTEAFF
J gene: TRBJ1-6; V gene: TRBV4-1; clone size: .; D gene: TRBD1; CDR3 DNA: TGCGCCAGCAGCCAGATGTCGACAGGGACCTATTCACCCCTCCACTTT; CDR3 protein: CASSQMSTGTYSPLHF
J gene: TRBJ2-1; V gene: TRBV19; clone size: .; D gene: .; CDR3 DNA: TGTGCCAGTAGTATAGACCCGCCGGCTACTAGTTCCCATGAGCAGTTCTTC; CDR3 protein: CASSIDPPATSSHEQFF
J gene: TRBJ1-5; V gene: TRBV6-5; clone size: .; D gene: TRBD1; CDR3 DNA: TGTGCCAGCACCGGGACAGGGAATCAGCCCCAGCATTTT; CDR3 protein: CASTGTGNQPQHF
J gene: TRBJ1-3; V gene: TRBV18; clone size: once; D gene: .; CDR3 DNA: TGTGCCAGCTCACCCATGACGGGGAGAAACACCATATATTTT; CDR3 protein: CASSPMTGRNTIYF
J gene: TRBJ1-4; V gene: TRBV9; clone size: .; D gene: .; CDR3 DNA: TGTGCCAGCAGCGTAGGAACAGTATCCCGTGCTAATGAAAAACTGTTTTTT; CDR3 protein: CASSVGTVSRANEKLFF
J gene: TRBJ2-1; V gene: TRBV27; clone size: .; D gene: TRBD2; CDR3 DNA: TGTGCCAGCAGGCCTCTAGCGGAGGATTACAATGAGCAGTTCTTC; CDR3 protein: CASRPLAEDYNEQFF
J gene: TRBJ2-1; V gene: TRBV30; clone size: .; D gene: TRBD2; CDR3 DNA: TGTGCCTGGACGGGGCGAAGCGGGGGGGTGAATGAGCAGTTCTTC; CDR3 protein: CAWTGRSGGVNEQFF
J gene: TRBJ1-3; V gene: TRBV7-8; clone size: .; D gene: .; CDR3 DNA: TGTGCCAGCAGCTTAGCGCCGGGACGGAGGGTTGTAAACACCATATATTTT; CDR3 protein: CASSLAPGRRVVNTIYF
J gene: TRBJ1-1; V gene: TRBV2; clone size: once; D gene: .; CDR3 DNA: TGTGCCAGCGGTGGACAGTACACTGAAGCTTTCTTT; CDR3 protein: CASGGQYTEAFF
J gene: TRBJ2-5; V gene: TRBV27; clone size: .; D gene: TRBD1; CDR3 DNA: TGTGCCAGCAACACGGCAGGGGGCTTCCAAGAGACCCAGTACTTC; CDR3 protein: CASNTAGGFQETQYF
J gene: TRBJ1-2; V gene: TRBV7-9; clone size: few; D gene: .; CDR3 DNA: TGTGCCAGCAGCTCAGACCGATGGGCCTATGGCTACACCTTC; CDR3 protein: CASSSDRWAYGYTF
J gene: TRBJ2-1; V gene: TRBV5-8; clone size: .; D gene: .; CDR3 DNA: TGTGCCAGCAGCTTCGGGGTTACGGGATACAATGAGCAGTTCTTC; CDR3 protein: CASSFGVTGYNEQFF
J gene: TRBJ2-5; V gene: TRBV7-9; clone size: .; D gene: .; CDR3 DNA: TGTGCCAGCGGGGGCTTCCAAGAGACCCAGTACTTC; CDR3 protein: CASGGFQETQYF
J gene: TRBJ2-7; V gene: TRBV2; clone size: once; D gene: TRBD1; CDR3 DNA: TGTGCCAGCAGTGAAGCGAGGGTGAGACAGGGTATGTACGAGCAGTACTTC; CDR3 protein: CASSEARVRQGMYEQYF
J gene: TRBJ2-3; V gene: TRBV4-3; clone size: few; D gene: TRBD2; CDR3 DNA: TGCGCCAGCAGCCAAGATCTGGGCGGGGGAGGCACAGATACGCAGTATTTT; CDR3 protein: CASSQDLGGGGTDTQYF
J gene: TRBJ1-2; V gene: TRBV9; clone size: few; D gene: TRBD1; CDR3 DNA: TGTGCCAGCAGCGGCTACGGACAGGGGAACTATGGCTACACCTTC; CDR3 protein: CASSGYGQGNYGYTF
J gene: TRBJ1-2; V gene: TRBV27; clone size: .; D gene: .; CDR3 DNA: TGTGCCAGCAGTGTCGACTATGGCTACACCTTC; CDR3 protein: CASSVDYGYTF